Below, 16 T cell receptor beta chains from the same sample are listed, as sequenced in a study of cytomegalovirus exposure and HLA in healthy donors (TCRdb year 2017). The library relied on the immunoSEQ multiplex PCR assay. What TCRdb holds here is the immuneACCESS table cut down to in-frame rearrangements. Part of the clones is not present; checked against another copy, under half of the missing clones reflect an unresolved V gene, and the others are unexplained. This sample gives 82,000 or so clones in total; 93% of them show up just once. Clones ranked in the top ten supply roughly 0.62% of the sample. The source material was PBMCs. Every receptor here comes from a man younger than 35 in good health and CMV-seronegative.

This chain uses TRBV9 with TRBJ2-5; D unresolved. The CDR3 has 12 residues. CDR1 SGDLS and CDR2 YYNGEE come from the germline V gene. V was clipped by 4 bases and J by 3 bases, with 7 bases between them. CDR3 nucleotide sequence: TGTGCCAGCAGCCCACACGAAGAGACCCAGTACTTC. It translates to CASSPHEETQYF.

On this clone itself: Other DNA sequences in the sample encode the same CDR3. The chain couples TRBV7-3 to TRBJ2-2; TRBD1 is a possible D gene (6 bases). V was shortened by 4 bases and J by 2 bases, with 11 bases between the two germline ends. Looked up from germline, CDR1 is SGHTA and CDR2 is FQGTGA. CDR3 length: 15 residues. The CDR3 region has the DNA TGTGCCAGCAGCTCTACAGGGACCAACACCGGGGAGCTGTTTTTT. Encoded protein: CASSSTGTNTGELFF.

This chain joins TRBV7-2 and TRBJ1-5; 7 nucleotides agree with TRBD1. The CDR3 has 15 amino acids. The trim removed 5 bases at V and 1 base at J, leaving 5 bases unmatched. Germline V lookup: CDR1 SGHTA, CDR2 FQGNSA. Here the CDR3 DNA reads TGTGCCAGCAGCGTAGTGGGACAGAGCAATCAGCCCCAGCATTTT. Its protein product is CASSVVGQSNQPQHF.

CDR3 residues: CASAPRDREDYGYTF. As DNA, the CDR3 is TGTGCCAGCGCTCCGCGCGACAGGGAGGACTATGGCTACACCTTC. The chain combines TRBV25-1 with TRBJ1-2; 7 bases map to TRBD1. CDR3 length equals 15 residues. Germline V gene lookup returns CDR1 MGHDK and CDR2 SYGVNS. V lost 8 bases, J lost 3 bases, and 12 bases stayed unmatched.

The chain joins TRBV5-1 to TRBJ1-1; no definite D call. V lost 7 bases and J lost 3, with 7 bases in between. Germline V gene sequence: CDR1 SGHRS, CDR2 YFSETQ. The CDR3 spans 11 residues. The CDR3 nucleotides read TGCGCCAGCGTGCGGGACACTGAAGCTTTCTTT. This sequence encodes CASVRDTEAFF.

J is TRBJ2-7 and V is TRBV6-6; TRBD1 aligns across 9 bases. V gave up 5 bases and J gave up 5 bases; unmatched junction bases: 4. This CDR3 comprises 13 residues. Germline V gene sequence: CDR1 MNHNY, CDR2 SVGAGI (reference sequence). The CDR3: CASSPRDRDEQYF. The CDR3 DNA is TGTGCCAGCAGTCCCCGGGACAGGGACGAGCAGTACTTC.

This clone occurred once. The chain joins TRBV18 to TRBJ2-5; 9 bases map to TRBD1. CDR1 KGHSH and CDR2 LQKENI come from the germline V gene. The CDR3 runs to 13 residues. The ends lost 2 bases at V and 5 bases at J; junction bases unmatched: 0. CDR3 bases: TGTGCCAGCTCACCAGACAGGGGGGAGACCCAGTACTTC. Translating gives CASSPDRGETQYF.

This clone has a handful of counts. The gene calls are TRBV6-5 and TRBJ2-7; possible D gene TRBD2, 5 bases. Trimming pared 0 bases from V and 6 bases from J, leaving 12 bases between. Looked up from germline, CDR1 is MNHEY and CDR2 is SVGAGI. There are 14 residues in the CDR3. In nucleotides, the CDR3 is TGTGCCAGCAGTTACTCACCGGGAATAGCCGAGCAGTACTTC. Translating gives CASSYSPGIAEQYF.

The chain combines TRBV27 with TRBJ1-1; tentatively, D is TRBD1 (5 bases). V dropped 5 bases and J dropped 4 bases, with 17 bases sitting between them. Germline V CDR1 and CDR2: MNHEY, SMNVEV (reference sequence). The CDR3 is 15 amino acids. The CDR3 is CASSLYARVLTEAFF. Written as DNA, the CDR3 is TGTGCCAGCAGTCTATATGCCAGGGTTCTCACTGAAGCTTTCTTT.

This rearrangement joins TRBV15 to TRBJ1-1; 12 bases align to TRBD1. The J segment lost 0 bases and the V segment lost 3 bases, leaving 14 bases of the junction unmatched. Germline CDR1 and CDR2: LNHNV and YYDKDF (reference sequence). This CDR3 spans 20 amino acids. The CDR3 sequence: CATSSSRGRDRGLVNTEAFF. The CDR3 DNA follows: TGTGCCACCAGCAGCAGCAGAGGCCGGGACAGGGGGCTGGTGAACACTGAAGCTTTCTTT.

The chain joins TRBV30 to TRBJ2-3; D perhaps matches TRBD1 (6 bases). Trimming removed 4 bases from V and 5 bases from J, with 16 bases in between. Looked up from germline, CDR1 is GTSNPN and CDR2 is SVGIG (reference sequence). CDR3 length equals 14 residues. The CDR3 is CAWNNAGVRDTQYF. CDR3 bases: TGTGCCTGGAATAACGCAGGGGTGCGAGATACGCAGTATTTT.

The rearrangement links TRBV2 to TRBJ1-5; tentative D call: TRBD1 (5 bases). With 4 bases removed from V and 7 bases from J, the gap between germline ends came to 17 bases. This CDR3 has 15 amino acids. Germline V gene sequence: CDR1 SNHLY, CDR2 FYNNEI. The CDR3 DNA is TGTGCCAGCAGTGGTGGGGGGACTCGAGGCCAGCCCCAGCATTTT. It codes for CASSGGGTRGQPQHF.

This chain connects TRBV7-2 to TRBJ2-2; a weak D match, TRBD1 (5 bases). The length of the CDR3 is 14 residues. The V end lost 3 bases, the J end lost 7 bases, and 12 bases lay between the germline ends. Germline lookup yields CDR1 SGHTA and CDR2 FQGNSA. The CDR3 here is CASSLAGFVGELFF. DNA for the CDR3: TGTGCCAGCAGCTTGGCAGGGTTTGTCGGGGAGCTGTTTTTT.

V is TRBV7-3 and J is TRBJ2-7; 9 bases match TRBD1. V shed 4 bases, J shed 6 bases, and the junction held 7 bases outside the gene matches. This CDR3 has 14 residues. Germline loops: CDR1 SGHTA, CDR2 FQGTGA. In DNA form, the CDR3 reads TGTGCCAGCAGCTCCCGGGACAGGGAGGGCGAGCAGTACTTC. Encoded protein: CASSSRDREGEQYF.

The rearrangement joins TRBV5-8 to TRBJ1-6; D is unclear. Trimming pared 1 base from V and 6 bases from J, leaving 8 bases between. CDR1 and CDR2 from the germline V gene are SGHTS and YDEGEE. The CDR3 covers 14 residues. The CDR3 DNA reads TGTGCCAGCAGCTTGTTGCGGAGTAATTCACCCCTCCACTTT. It codes for CASSLLRSNSPLHF. The full variable domain, its missing parts supplied by reference TRBV5-8 and TRBJ1-6, is EAGVTQSPTHLIKTRGQQATLRCSPISGHTSVYWYQQALGLGLQFLLWYDEGEERNRGNFPPRFSGRQFPNYSSELNVNALELEDSALYLCASSLLRSNSPLHFGNGTRLTVT.

The chain carries TRBV30 and TRBJ2-7; D perhaps matches TRBD1 (6 bases). The germline gives CDR1 GTSNPN, CDR2 SVGIG (reference sequence). The CDR3 totals 12 residues. Trimming took 1 base from V and 3 from J, leaving 7 bases between them. CDR3: CAWSAQGYEQYF. Written as DNA, the CDR3 is TGTGCCTGGAGTGCACAGGGCTACGAGCAGTACTTC.